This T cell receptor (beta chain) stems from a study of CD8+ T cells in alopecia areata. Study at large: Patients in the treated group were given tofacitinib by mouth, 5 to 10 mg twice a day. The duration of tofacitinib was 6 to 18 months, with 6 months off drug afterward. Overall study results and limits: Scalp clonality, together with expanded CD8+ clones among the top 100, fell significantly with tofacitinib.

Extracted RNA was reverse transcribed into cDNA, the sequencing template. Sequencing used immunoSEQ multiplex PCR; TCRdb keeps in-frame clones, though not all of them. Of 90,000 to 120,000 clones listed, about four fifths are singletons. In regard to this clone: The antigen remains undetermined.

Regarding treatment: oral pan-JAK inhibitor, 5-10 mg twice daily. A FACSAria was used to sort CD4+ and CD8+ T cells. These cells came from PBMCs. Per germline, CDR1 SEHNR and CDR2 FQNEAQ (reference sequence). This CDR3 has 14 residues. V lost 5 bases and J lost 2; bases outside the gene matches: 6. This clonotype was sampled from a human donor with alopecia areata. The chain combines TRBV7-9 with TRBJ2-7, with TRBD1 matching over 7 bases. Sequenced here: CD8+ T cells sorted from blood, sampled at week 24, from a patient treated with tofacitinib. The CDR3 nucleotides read TGTGCCAGCAGCCAGAGTACAGGGGCCTACGAGCAGTACTTC. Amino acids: CASSQSTGAYEQYF. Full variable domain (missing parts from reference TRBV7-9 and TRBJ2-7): DTGVSQNPRHKITKRGQNVTFRCDPISEHNRLYWYRQTLGQGPEFLTYFQNEAQLEKSRLLSDRFSAERPKGSFSTLEIQRTEQGDSAMYLCASSQSTGAYEQYFGPGTRLTVT.